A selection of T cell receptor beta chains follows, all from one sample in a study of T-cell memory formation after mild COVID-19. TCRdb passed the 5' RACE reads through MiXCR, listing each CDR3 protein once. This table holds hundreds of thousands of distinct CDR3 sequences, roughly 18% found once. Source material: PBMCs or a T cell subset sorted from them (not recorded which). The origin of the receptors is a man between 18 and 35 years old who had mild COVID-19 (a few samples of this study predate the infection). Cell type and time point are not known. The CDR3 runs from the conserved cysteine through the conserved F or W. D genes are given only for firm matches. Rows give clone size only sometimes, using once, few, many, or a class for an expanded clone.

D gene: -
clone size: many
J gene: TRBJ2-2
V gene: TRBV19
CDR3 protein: CASSISVLTGELFF
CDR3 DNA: TGTGCCAGTAGTATTAGCGTCTTGACCGGGGAGCTGTTTTTT

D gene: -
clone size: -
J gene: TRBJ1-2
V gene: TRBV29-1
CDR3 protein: CSVVLPTNYGYTF
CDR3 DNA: TGCAGCGTTGTTCTGCCGACCAACTATGGCTACACCTTC

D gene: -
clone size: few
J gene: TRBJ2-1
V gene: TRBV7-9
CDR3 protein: CAKPPGPREDEQFF
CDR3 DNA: TGTGCCAAACCACCGGGCCCCAGGGAGGATGAGCAGTTCTTC

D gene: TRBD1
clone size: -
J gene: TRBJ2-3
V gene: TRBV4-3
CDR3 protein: CASSQDGTARTDTQYF
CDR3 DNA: TGCGCCAGCAGCCAAGATGGGACAGCCCGCACAGATACGCAGTATTTT

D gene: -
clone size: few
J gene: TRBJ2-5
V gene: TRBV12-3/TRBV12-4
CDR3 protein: CASRPSMETQYF
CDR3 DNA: TGTGCCAGCAGACCCAGTATGGAGACCCAGTACTTC

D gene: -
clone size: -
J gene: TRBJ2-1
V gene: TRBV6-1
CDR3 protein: CASSENSAAYNEQFF
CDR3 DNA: TGTGCCAGCAGTGAAAACAGCGCTGCCTACAATGAGCAGTTCTTC

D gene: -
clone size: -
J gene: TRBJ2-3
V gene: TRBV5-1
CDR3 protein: CASSLKTEPTDTQYF
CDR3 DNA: TGCGCCAGCAGCTTGAAGACGGAGCCCACAGATACGCAGTATTTT

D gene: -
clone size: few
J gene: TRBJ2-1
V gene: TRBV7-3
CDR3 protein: CASRTHSIHEQFF
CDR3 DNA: TGTGCCAGCAGAACCCACAGTATCCATGAGCAGTTCTTC

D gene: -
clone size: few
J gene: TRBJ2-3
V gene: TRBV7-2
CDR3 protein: CASSLAQRTDTQYF
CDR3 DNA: TGTGCCAGCAGCTTAGCGCAGCGCACAGATACGCAGTATTTT

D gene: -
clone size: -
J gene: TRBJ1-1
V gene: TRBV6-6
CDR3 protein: CASRPLGGNTEAFF
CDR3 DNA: TGTGCCAGCAGACCTCTAGGGGGGAACACTGAAGCTTTCTTT

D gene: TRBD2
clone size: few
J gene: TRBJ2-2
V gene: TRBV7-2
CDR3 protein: CASSLLRLAGGPVELFF
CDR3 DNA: TGTGCCAGCAGCTTACTACGGCTAGCGGGGGGGCCGGTGGAGCTGTTTTTT

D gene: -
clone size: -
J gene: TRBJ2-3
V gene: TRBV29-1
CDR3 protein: CSVEGGRRGNTDTQYF
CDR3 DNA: TGCAGCGTTGAAGGGGGACGGCGGGGAAACACAGATACGCAGTATTTT

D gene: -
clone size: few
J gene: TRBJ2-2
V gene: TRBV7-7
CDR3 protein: CASSFTQGSSGELFF
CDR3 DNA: TGTGCCAGCAGCTTCACCCAGGGGAGTTCCGGGGAGCTGTTTTTT

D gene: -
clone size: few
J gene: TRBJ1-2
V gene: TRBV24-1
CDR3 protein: CATSEQNYGYTF
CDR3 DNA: TGTGCCACCAGTGAGCAGAACTATGGCTACACCTTC

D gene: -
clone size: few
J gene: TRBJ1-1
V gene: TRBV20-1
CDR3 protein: CSAKKTGNTEAFF
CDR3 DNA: TGCAGTGCAAAAAAAACAGGGAACACTGAAGCTTTCTTT

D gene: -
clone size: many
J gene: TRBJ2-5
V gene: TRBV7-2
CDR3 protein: CASSLGDPRETQYF
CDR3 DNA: TGTGCCAGCAGCTTGGGGGACCCCCGGGAGACCCAGTACTTC

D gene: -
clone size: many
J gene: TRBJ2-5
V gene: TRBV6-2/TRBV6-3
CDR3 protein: CASSYLGTQYF
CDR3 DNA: TGTGCCAGCAGTTACCTCGGGACCCAGTACTTC

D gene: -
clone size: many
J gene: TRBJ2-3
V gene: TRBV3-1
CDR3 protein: CASSQGRTQYF
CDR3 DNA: TGTGCCAGCAGCCAAGGACGTACGCAGTATTTT

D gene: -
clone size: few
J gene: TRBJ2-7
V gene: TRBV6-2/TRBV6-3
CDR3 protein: CASSYGGLYEQYF
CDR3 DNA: TGTGCCAGCAGTTACGGGGGGCTCTACGAGCAGTACTTC

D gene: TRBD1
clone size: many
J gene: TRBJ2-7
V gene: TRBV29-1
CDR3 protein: CSVELGRTGESFEQYF
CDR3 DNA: TGCAGCGTTGAATTGGGCCGGACAGGGGAAAGTTTCGAGCAGTACTTC

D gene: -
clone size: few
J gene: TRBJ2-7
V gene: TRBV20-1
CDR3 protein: CSARSGRPDYEQYF
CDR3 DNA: TGCAGTGCTAGATCGGGACGACCTGACTACGAGCAGTACTTC

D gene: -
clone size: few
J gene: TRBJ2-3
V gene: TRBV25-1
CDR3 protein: CASSADIRSADTQYF
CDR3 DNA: TGTGCCAGCAGTGCAGACATACGGTCGGCAGATACGCAGTATTTT

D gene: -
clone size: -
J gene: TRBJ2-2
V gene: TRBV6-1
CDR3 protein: CASSEEVNRFWKTGELFF
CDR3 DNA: TGTGCCAGCAGTGAAGAGGTCAACAGGTTTTGGAAAACCGGGGAGCTGTTTTTT

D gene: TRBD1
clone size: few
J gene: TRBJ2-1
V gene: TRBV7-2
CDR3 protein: CASSLDRGHYNEQFF
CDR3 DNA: TGTGCCAGCAGCCTCGACAGGGGGCACTACAATGAGCAGTTCTTC

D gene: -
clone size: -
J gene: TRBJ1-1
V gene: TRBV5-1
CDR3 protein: CASSFRDQNTEAFF
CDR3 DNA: TGCGCCAGCAGCTTCCGGGACCAGAACACTGAAGCTTTCTTT

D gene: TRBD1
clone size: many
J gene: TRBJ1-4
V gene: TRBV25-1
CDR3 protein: CASRRQGGEKLFF
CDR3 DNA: TGTGCCAGCAGACGACAGGGGGGTGAAAAACTGTTTTTT

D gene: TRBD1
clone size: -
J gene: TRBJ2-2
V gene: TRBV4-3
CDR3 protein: CASSDRGSRPLDTGELFF
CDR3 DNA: TGCGCCAGCAGCGACAGGGGTTCCCGCCCTTTGGACACCGGGGAGCTGTTTTTT

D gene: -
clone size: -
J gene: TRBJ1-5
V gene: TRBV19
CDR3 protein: CASSIWDHNQPQHF
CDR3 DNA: TGTGCCAGTAGTATTTGGGACCACAATCAGCCCCAGCATTTT

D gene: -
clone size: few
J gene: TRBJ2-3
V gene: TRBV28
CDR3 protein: CASTDHWTDTQYF
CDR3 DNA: TGTGCCAGCACAGACCACTGGACAGATACGCAGTATTTT

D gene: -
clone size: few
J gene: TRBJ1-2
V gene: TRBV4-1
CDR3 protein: CASSPGGGRTYGYTF
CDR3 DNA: TGCGCCAGCAGCCCGGGCGGTGGCCGAACCTATGGCTACACCTTC

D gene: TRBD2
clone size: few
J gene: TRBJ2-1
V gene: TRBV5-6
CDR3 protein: CASSLISPGGPRFF
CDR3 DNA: TGTGCCAGCAGCTTGATTAGCCCGGGGGGGCCACGGTTCTTC

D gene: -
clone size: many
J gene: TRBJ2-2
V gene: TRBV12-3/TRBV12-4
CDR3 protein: CALGKGTGELFF
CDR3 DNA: TGTGCCCTGGGAAAGGGGACCGGGGAGCTGTTTTTT

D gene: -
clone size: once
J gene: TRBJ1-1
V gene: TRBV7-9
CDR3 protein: CASSMDREVTEAFF
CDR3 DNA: TGTGCCAGTAGTATGGATAGGGAGGTGACTGAAGCTTTCTTT

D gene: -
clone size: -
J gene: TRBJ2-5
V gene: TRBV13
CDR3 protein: CASSPPGSPQETQYF
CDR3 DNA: TGTGCCAGCAGCCCTCCGGGGAGCCCCCAAGAGACCCAGTACTTC

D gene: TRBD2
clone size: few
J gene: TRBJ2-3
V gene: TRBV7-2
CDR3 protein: CASSSPAVAGYTQYF
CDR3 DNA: TGTGCCAGCAGCTCACCCGCGGTAGCGGGATATACGCAGTATTTT

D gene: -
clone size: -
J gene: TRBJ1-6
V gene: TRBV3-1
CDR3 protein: CASSQEGRGNSPIHF
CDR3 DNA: TGTGCCAGCAGCCAAGAGGGGAGAGGCAATTCACCCATCCACTTT

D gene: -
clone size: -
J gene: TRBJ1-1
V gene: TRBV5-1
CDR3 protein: CASSGGIGNTEAFF
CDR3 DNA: TGCGCCAGCAGTGGGGGGATCGGCAACACTGAAGCTTTCTTT

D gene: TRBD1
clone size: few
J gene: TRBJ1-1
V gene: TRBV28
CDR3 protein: CASRSGTGVTEAFF
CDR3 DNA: TGTGCCAGCAGGTCCGGGACAGGGGTCACTGAAGCTTTCTTT

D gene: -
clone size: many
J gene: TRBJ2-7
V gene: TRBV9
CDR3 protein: CASSVYSSQSYEQYF
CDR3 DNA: TGTGCCAGCAGCGTTTACAGCTCCCAATCCTACGAGCAGTACTTC

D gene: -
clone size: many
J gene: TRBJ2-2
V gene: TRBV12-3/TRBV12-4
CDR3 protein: CASSPSGGEINTGELFF
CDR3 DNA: TGTGCCAGCAGTCCCTCAGGGGGGGAGATCAACACCGGGGAGCTGTTTTTT